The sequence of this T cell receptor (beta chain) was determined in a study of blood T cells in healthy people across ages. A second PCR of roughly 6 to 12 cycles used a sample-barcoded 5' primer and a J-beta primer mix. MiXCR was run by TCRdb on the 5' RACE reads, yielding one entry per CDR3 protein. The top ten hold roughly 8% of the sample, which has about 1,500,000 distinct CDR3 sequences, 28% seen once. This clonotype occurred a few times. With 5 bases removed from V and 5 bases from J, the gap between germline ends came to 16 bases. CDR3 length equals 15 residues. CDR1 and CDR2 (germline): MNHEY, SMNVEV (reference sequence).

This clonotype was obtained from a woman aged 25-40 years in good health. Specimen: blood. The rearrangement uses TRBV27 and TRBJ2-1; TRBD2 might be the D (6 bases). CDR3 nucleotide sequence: TGTGCCAGCAGTGCCGGGACTCAACCTAACAATGAGCAGTTCTTC. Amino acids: CASSAGTQPNNEQFF.